These T cell receptor beta chains were read from a single sample in a study of cytomegalovirus exposure and HLA in healthy donors. Method: immunoSEQ multiplex PCR; TCRdb's copy keeps in-frame clones and lacks some. The table includes about 140,000 clones, over 70% detected once. The specimen sequenced was PBMCs. These receptors came from a man aged 40-49 years in good health and CMV-seronegative. Each CDR3 is given with its conserved first and last residue. A clone size is listed for some rows: how often the clone was seen (once, few, many), or a class if it is expanded.

size,V,J,CDR3
-,TRBV9,TRBJ2-1,CASSVDGGSSYNEQFF
-,TRBV5-4,TRBJ1-1,CASSPQTVNTEAFF
-,TRBV5-4,TRBJ1-3,CASSLGTGNGNTIYF
-,TRBV9,TRBJ1-1,CASSLQGWTEAFF
-,TRBV19,TRBJ1-5,CASSIGRQGGQPQHF
-,TRBV10-3,TRBJ2-3,CAIMPSGGPEDTQYF
-,TRBV13,TRBJ2-2,CASSLLAGGTGELFF
-,TRBV12-5,TRBJ2-7,CASGLGGQYEQYF
-,TRBV7-8,TRBJ2-7,CASSLALGGYEQYF
-,TRBV25-1,TRBJ2-1,CASRGLGTYNEQFF
-,TRBV14,TRBJ2-7,CASSLTGQGLAVSYEQYF
-,TRBV6-5,TRBJ2-1,CASRTDRGPYNEQFF
-,TRBV19,TRBJ1-1,CASSLGRDRPMNTEAFF
few,TRBV6-1,TRBJ2-3,CASRTSGAFTDTQYF
once,TRBV11-3,TRBJ2-3,CASSLLGLGSTDTQYF
-,TRBV15,TRBJ2-1,CATSRARGNSEQFF
-,TRBV30,TRBJ2-1,CAWSPRNEQFF
-,TRBV6-6,TRBJ1-2,CASIPGFGLNNYGYTF
-,TRBV9,TRBJ2-2,CASSVITGELFF
-,TRBV6-1,TRBJ2-5,CASSEAASGGGETQYF
few,TRBV4-3,TRBJ2-7,CASSQDGGYEQYF
-,TRBV4-1,TRBJ2-7,CASSQALVEIYEQYF
-,TRBV7-6,TRBJ1-4,CASSRGAGGTTNEKLFF
-,TRBV2,TRBJ2-7,CASRVTGTGDEQYF
few,TRBV19,TRBJ1-2,CASTSIGQGGYGYTF
-,TRBV7-6,TRBJ2-3,CASSLLPLTGGGTDTQYF
-,TRBV27,TRBJ1-6,CASSYGESPLHF
-,TRBV2,TRBJ1-5,CASSLDRVNQPQHF